This T cell receptor beta chain was found in a study of blood T cell repertoires in COVID-19. J was trimmed by 5 bases and V by 6 bases; bases with no gene match: 5. In germline, CDR1 is SGHTA, CDR2 FQGNSA. This CDR3 contains 13 residues. Using immunoSEQ multiplex PCR, the repertoire was profiled, and TCRdb retains in-frame clones only, with some absent. Of about 180,000 clones listed, roughly 84% are singletons. This receptor was obtained from a human donor in a cohort sampled during active COVID-19. The material sequenced was peripheral blood. V is TRBV7-2 and J is TRBJ2-7; 9 bases match TRBD1. CDR3 in DNA: TGTGCCAGCAGTTTACAGGGGGCCCACGAGCAGTACTTC. It codes for CASSLQGAHEQYF.